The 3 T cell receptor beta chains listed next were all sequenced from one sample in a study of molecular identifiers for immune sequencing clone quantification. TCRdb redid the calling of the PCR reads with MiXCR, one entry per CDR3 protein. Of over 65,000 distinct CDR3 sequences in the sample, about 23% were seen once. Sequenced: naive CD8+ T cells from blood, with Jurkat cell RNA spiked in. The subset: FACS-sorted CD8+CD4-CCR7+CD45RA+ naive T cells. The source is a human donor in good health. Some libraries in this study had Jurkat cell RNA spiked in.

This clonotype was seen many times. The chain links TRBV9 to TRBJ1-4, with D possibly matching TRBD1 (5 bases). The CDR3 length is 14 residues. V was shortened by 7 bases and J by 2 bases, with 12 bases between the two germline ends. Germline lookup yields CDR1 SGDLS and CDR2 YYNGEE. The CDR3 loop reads CASGAWATNEKLFF. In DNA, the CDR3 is TGTGCCAGCGGGGCCTGGGCGACTAATGAAAAACTGTTTTTT.

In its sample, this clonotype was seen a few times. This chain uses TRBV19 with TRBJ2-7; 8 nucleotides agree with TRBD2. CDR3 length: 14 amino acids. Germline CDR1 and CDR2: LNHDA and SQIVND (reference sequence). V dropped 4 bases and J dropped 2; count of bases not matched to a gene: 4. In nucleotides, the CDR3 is TGTGCCAGTAGTACGGTAGCGGGGACCTACGAGCAGTACTTC. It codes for CASSTVAGTYEQYF.

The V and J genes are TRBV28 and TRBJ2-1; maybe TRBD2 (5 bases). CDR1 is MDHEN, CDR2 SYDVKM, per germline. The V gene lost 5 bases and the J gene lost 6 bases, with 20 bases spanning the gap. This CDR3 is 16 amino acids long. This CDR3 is CASSTFTEGLFNEQFF. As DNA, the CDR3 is TGTGCCAGCAGTACGTTTACAGAGGGCCTCTTCAATGAGCAGTTCTTC.